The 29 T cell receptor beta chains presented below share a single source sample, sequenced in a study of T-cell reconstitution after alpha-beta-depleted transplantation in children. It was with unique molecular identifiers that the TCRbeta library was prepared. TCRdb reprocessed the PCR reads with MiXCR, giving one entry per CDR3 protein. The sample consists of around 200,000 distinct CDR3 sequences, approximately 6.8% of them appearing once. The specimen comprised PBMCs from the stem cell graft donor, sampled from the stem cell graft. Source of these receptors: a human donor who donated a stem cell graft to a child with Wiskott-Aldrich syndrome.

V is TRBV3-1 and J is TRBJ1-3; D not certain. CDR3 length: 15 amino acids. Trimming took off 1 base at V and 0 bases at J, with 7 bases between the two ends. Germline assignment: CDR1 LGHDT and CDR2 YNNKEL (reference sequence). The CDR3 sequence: CASSQARFSGNTIYF. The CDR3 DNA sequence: TGTGCCAGCAGCCAAGCCAGGTTCTCTGGAAACACCATATATTTT.

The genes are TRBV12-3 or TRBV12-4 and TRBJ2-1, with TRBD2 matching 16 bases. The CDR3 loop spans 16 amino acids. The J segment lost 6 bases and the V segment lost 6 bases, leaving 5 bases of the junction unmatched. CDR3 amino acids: CASRGTSGRGRNEQFF. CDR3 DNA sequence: TGTGCCAGCAGGGGGACTAGCGGGAGGGGGCGCAATGAGCAGTTCTTC.

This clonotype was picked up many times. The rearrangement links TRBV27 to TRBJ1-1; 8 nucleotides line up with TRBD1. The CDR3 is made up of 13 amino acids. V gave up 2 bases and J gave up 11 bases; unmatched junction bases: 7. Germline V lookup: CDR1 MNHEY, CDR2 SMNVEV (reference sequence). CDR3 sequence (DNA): TGTGCCAGCAGTTTACTACAGGGGGTGGCCGCTTTCTTT. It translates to CASSLLQGVAAFF.

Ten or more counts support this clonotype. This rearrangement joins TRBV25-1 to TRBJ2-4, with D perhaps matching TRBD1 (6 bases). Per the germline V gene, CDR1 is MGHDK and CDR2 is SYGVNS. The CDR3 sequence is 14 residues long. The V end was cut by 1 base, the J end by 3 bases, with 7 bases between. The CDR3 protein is CASSESGDKNIQYF. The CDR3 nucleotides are TGTGCCAGCAGTGAATCAGGGGACAAAAACATTCAGTACTTC.

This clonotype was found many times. The CDR3 bases are TGCGCCAGCAGCTTGATACACGGCACAGATACGCAGTATTTT. Its translation: CASSLIHGTDTQYF. The chain carries TRBV5-1 and TRBJ2-3, with no clear D. The V gene's germline CDR1 is SGHRS and CDR2 YFSETQ. Trimming cost V 1 base and J 1 base, with 7 bases left between them. The CDR3 consists of 14 residues.

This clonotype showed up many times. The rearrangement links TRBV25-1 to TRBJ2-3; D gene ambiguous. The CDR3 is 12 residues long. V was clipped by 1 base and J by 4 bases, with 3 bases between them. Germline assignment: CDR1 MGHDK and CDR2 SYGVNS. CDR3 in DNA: TGTGCCAGCAGTGAATCCGCAGATACGCAGTATTTT. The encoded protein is CASSESADTQYF.

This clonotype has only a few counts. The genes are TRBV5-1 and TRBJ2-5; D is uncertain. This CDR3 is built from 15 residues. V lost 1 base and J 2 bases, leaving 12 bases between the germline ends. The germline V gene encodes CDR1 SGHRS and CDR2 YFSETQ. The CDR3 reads CASSLTWGTQETQYF. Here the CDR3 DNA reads TGCGCCAGCAGCTTGACATGGGGAACTCAAGAGACCCAGTACTTC.

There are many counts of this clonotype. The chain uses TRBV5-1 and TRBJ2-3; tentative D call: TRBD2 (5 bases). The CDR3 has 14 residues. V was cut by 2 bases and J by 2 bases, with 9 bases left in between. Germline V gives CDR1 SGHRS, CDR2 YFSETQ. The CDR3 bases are TGCGCCAGCAGCTTTTCGGGGAACACAGATACGCAGTATTTT. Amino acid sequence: CASSFSGNTDTQYF.

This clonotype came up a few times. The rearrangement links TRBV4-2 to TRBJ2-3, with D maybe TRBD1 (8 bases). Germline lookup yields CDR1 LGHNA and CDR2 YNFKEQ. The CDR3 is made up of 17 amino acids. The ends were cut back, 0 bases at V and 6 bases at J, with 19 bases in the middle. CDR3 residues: CASSQDDGQGLSDTQYF. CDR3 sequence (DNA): TGTGCCAGCAGCCAAGATGATGGACAGGGACTATCGGATACGCAGTATTTT.

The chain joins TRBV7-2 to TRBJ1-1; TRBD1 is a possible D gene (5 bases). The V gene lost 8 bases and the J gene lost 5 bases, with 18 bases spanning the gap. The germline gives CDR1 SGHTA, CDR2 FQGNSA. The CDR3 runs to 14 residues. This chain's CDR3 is CASQKAREGTEAFF. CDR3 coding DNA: TGTGCCAGCCAAAAGGCCCGGGAGGGGACTGAAGCTTTCTTT.

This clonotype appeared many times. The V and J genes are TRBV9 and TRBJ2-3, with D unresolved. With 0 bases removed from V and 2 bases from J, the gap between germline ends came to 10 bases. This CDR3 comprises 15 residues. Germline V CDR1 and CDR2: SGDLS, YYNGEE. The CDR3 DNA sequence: TGTGCCAGCAGCGTAGGGGATGACCCCACAGATACGCAGTATTTT. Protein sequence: CASSVGDDPTDTQYF.

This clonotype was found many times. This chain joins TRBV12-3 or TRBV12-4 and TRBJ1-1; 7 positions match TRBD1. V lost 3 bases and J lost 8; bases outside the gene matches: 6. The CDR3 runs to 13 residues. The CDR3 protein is CASSLTGLAEAFF. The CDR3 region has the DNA TGTGCCAGCAGTTTGACAGGGTTGGCGGAAGCTTTCTTT.

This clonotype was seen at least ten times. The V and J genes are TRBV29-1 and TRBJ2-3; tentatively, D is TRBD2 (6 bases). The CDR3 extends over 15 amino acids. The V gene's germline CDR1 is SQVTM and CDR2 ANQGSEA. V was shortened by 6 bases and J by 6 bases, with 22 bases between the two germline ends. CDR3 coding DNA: TGCAGCGTCCCCCGACTAGAGTTGGTTAGGGATACGCAGTATTTT. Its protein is CSVPRLELVRDTQYF.

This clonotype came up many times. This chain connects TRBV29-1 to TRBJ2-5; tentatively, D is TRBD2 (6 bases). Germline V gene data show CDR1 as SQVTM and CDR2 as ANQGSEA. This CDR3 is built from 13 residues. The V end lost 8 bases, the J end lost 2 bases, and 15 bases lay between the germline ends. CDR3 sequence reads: CSTPGSGQETQYF. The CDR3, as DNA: TGCAGCACCCCCGGGAGCGGACAAGAGACCCAGTACTTC.

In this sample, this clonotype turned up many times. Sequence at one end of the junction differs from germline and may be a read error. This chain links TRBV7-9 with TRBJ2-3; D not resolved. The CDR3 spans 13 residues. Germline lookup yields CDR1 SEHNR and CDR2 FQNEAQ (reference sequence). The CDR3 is CASSLVEAGWARF. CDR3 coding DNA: TGTGCCAGCAGCTTAGTCGAGGCTGGCTGGGCCCGCTTT.

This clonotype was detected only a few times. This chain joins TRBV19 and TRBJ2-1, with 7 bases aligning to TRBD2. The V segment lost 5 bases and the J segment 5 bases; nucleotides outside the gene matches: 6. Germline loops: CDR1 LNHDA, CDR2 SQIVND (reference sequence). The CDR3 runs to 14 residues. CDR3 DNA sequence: TGTGCCAGTAGTGCAGTTCTAGCGGACAATGAGCAGTTCTTC. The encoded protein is CASSAVLADNEQFF.

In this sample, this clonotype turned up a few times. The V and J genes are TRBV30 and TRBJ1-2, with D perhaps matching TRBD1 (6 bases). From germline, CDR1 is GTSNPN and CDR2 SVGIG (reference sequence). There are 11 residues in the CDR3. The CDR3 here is CAMDRDYGYTF. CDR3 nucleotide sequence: TGTGCTATGGACAGAGACTATGGCTACACCTTC.

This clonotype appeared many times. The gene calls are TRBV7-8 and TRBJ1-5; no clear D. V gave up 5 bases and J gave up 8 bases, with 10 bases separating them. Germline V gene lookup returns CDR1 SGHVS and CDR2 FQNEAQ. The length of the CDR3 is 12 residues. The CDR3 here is CASSPPNKPQHF. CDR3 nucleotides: TGTGCCAGCAGCCCCCCAAATAAGCCCCAGCATTTT.

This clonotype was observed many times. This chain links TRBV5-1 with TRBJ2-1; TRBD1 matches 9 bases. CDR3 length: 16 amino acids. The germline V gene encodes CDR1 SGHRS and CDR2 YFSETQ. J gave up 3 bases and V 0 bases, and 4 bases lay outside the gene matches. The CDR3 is CASSLAGTGHYNEQFF. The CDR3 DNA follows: TGCGCCAGCAGCTTGGCCGGGACAGGGCACTACAATGAGCAGTTCTTC.

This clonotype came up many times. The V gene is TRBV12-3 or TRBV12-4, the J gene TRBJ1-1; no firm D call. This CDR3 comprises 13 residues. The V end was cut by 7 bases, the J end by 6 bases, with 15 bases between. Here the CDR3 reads CASTPSGLSEAFF. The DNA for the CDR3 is TGTGCCAGCACCCCATCCGGGTTGTCTGAAGCTTTCTTT.

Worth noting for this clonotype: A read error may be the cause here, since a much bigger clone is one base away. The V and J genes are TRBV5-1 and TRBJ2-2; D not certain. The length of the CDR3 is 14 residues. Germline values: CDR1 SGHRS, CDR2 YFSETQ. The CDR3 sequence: CAISYGGNTGELFF. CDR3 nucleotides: TGCGCCATCAGCTATGGCGGAAACACCGGGGAGCTGTTTTTT.

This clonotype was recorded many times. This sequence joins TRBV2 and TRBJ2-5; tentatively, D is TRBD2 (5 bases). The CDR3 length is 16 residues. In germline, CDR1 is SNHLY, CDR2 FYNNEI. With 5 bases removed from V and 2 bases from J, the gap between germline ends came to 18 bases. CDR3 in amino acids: CASSTWRTAFQETQYF. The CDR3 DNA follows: TGTGCCAGCAGTACCTGGAGGACTGCCTTTCAAGAGACCCAGTACTTC.

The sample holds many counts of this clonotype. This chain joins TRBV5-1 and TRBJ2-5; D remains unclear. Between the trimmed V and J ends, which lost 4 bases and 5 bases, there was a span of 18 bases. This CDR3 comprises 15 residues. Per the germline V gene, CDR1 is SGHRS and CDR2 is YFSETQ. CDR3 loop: CASSPGRKVMETQYF. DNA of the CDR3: TGCGCCAGCAGCCCCGGCAGGAAAGTGATGGAGACCCAGTACTTC.

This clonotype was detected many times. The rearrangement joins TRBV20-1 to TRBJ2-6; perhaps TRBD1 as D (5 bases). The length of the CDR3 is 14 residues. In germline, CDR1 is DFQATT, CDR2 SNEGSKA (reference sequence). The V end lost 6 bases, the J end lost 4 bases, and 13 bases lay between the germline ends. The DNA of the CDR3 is TGCAGTGCAAGCGACAGTTCAGGGGCCAACGTCCTGACTTTC. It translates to CSASDSSGANVLTF.

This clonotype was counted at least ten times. CDR3 coding DNA: TGCAGTGCTGATTCCCTAGCGGGGGGGCTAATCGGTGATACGCAGTATTTT. Translated: CSADSLAGGLIGDTQYF. The gene calls are TRBV20-1 and TRBJ2-3; TRBD2 aligns across 12 bases. The CDR3 has 17 amino acids. V lost 5 bases and J lost 6; bases outside the gene matches: 15. From germline, CDR1 is DFQATT and CDR2 SNEGSKA (reference sequence).

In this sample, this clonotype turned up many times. This CDR3 reads CASSLALGSYNEQFF. The CDR3 coding sequence is TGCGCCAGCAGTTTGGCTCTCGGCTCCTACAATGAGCAGTTCTTC. V gene TRBV4-3 combines with J gene TRBJ2-1, with D uncertain. This CDR3 is built from 15 residues. Germline V gives CDR1 LGHNA, CDR2 YSLEER. V lost 6 bases, J lost 0 bases, and 12 bases lay in between.

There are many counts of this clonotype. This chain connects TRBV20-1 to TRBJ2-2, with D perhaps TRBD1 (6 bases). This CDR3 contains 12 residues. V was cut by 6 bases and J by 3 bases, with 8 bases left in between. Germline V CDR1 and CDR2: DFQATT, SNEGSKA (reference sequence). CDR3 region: CSANRDTGELFF. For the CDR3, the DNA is TGCAGTGCGAACAGGGACACCGGGGAGCTGTTTTTT.

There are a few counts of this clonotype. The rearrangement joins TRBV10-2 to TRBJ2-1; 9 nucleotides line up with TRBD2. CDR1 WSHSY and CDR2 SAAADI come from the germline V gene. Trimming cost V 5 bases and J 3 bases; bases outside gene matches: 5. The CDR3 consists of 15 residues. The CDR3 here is CASSSASGVYNEQFF. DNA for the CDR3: TGCGCCAGCAGTTCGGCTAGCGGGGTCTACAATGAGCAGTTCTTC.

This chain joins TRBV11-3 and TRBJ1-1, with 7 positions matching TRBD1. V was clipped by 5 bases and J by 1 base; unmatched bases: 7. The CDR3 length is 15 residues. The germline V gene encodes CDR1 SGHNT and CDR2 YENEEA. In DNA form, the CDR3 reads TGTGCCAGCAGCCCTTACAGGGGCGAGAACACTGAAGCTTTCTTT. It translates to CASSPYRGENTEAFF.